This T cell receptor (beta chain) was sequenced for a study of human T cells and chemical hapten exposure. Points from the study as a whole: In the PT1 data, expanded TCR counts showed a positive correlation with patch test score. Because all patients had alopecia, their immune responses might differ from healthy ones.

The CDR3 is 11 amino acids. Germline lookup yields CDR1 SQVTM and CDR2 ANQGSEA. This clonotype occurred a few times. Its antigen remains unidentified. One junction end does not reproduce the germline sequence, and a read error may be involved. Time point indicated: patch test 2, 6 weeks after DPC sensitization. Regarding treatment: therapeutic diphenylcyclopropenone sensitization with weekly scalp DPC. Per the original methods: The number of TCRs in each sample had a median of approximately 95,000 and spanned about 23,224 to 700,000. A single record per CDR3 protein comes from TCRdb applying MiXCR to the RACE reads. The V and J calls shown here were made by TCRdb, not taken from the authors' results. Altogether about 400,000 distinct CDR3 sequences are present, around 6% being singletons, with the ten largest covering about 6%.

Sequenced material: whole blood, taken in connection with sensitization to the hapten diphenylcyclopropenone (DPC). The J gene is TRBJ2-5, the V gene TRBV29-1; no reliable D call. The source is a woman under 30 with alopecia areata. Some clones in this sample may be carry-over from other donors' samples. The CDR3 coding sequence is TGCAGCGTCGAAGATAATCAATCCCAGTACTTC. Residues: CSVEDNQSQYF.